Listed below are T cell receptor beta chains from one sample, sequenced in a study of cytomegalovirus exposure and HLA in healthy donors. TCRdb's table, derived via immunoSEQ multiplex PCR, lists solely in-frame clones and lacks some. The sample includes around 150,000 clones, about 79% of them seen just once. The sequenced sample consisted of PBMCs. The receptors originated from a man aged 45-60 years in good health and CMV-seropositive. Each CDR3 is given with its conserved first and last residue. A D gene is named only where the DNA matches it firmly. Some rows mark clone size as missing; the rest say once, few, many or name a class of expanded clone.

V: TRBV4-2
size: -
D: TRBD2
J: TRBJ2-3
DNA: TGTGCCAGCAGCCAAGAGGGGACTAGCGGGGGCCGCACAGATACGCAGTATTTT
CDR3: CASSQEGTSGGRTDTQYF

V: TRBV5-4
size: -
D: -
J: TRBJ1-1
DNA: TGTGCCAGCAGCTTGGATCGACAGGCCGCTGAAGCTTTCTTT
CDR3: CASSLDRQAAEAFF

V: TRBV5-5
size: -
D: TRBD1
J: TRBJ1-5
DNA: TGTGCCAGCAGCAGCCGATGGGGACAGGGCCCCAATCAGCCCCAGCATTTT
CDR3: CASSSRWGQGPNQPQHF

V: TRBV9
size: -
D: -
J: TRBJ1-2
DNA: TGTGCCAGCAGCGGAGGTGGCTACACCTTC
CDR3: CASSGGGYTF

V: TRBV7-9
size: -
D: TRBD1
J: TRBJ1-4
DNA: TGTGCCAGCAGCTCGGGACAGGCAACTAATGAAAAACTGTTTTTT
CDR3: CASSSGQATNEKLFF

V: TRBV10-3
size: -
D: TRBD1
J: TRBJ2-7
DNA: TGTGCCATCAGTGAACGACAGGGTTCTCTCGAGCAGTACTTC
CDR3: CAISERQGSLEQYF

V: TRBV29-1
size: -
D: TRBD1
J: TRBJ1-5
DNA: TGCAGCGTCCTCATGGGACAGGGGTTTAATCAGCCCCAGCATTTT
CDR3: CSVLMGQGFNQPQHF

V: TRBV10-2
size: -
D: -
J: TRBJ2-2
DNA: TGCGCCAGCAGTATGGGGGGTGGAACCGGGGAGCTGTTTTTT
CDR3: CASSMGGGTGELFF

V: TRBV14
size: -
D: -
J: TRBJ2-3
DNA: TGTGCCAGCAGCCAAGAGGTACAGCGGGGCACAGATACGCAGTATTTT
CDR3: CASSQEVQRGTDTQYF

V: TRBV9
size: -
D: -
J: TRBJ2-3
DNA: TGTGCCAGCAGCCCCGGGACAAAAGATACGCAGTATTTT
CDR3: CASSPGTKDTQYF

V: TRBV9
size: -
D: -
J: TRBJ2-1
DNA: TGTGCCAGCAGCGTAGAAGGCAGTAGGGGTGAGCAGTTCTTC
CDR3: CASSVEGSRGEQFF

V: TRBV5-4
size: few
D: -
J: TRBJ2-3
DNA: TGTGCCAGCAGCTTGGACTGGACAGATACGCAGTATTTT
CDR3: CASSLDWTDTQYF

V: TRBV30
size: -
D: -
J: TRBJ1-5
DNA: TGTGCCTGGATTCCAAAGGGGACGGGAGGTTCGCAGCCCCAGCATTTT
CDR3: CAWIPKGTGGSQPQHF

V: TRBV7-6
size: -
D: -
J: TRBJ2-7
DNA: TGTGCCAGCAGCTTATCGGGGGGCGATTACGAGCAGTACTTC
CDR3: CASSLSGGDYEQYF

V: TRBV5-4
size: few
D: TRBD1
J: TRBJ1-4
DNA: TGTGCCAGCAGCACCAAGACAGGGGGCGATGAAAAACTGTTTTTT
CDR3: CASSTKTGGDEKLFF

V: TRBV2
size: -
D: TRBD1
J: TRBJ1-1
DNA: TGTGCCAGCAGTCAGGGGGAGAACACTGAAGCTTTCTTT
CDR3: CASSQGENTEAFF

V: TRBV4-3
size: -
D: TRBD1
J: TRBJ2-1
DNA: TGCGCCAGCAGCCAAAAAGGAACAGGGGCGAGTGAGCAGTTCTTC
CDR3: CASSQKGTGASEQFF

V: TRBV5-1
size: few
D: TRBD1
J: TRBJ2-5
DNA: TGCGCCAGCAGATCCACCGGGACAGGGAATCAAGAGACCCAGTACTTC
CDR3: CASRSTGTGNQETQYF

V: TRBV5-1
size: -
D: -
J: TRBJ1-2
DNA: TGCGCCAGCAGCTTCCAAGGGGGAACTAACTATGGCTACACCTTC
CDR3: CASSFQGGTNYGYTF

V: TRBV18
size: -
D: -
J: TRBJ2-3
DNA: TGTGCCAGCTCACCAAGATCGGGTCCTAGCACAGATACGCAGTATTTT
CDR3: CASSPRSGPSTDTQYF

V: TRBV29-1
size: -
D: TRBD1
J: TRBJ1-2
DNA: TGCAGCGTTGAAGATTGGGAGACAGGGGATGGCTACACCTTC
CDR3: CSVEDWETGDGYTF

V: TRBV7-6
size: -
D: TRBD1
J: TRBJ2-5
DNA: TGTGCCAGCAGCCCCGGGACAGGGGAGGGAGAGACCCAGTACTTC
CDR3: CASSPGTGEGETQYF

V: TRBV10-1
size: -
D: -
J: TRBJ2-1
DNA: TGCGCCAGCACTCTCGATAACAGGGAACATGGTGAGCAGTTCTTC
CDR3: CASTLDNREHGEQFF

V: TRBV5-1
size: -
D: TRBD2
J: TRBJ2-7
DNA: TGCGCCAGCAGCCCAAGCGGGGGGGGGCCCGAGCAGTACTTC
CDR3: CASSPSGGGPEQYF

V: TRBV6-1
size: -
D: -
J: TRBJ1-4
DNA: TGTGCCAGCATGTTTAGTTCGGGTAGTGAAAAACTGTTTTTT
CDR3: CASMFSSGSEKLFF

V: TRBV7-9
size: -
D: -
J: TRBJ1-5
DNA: TGTGCCAGCAGCCTGGGCCCGACAGGTTTTCAGCCCCAGCATTTT
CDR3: CASSLGPTGFQPQHF

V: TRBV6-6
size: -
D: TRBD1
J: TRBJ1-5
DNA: TGTGCCAGCAGTTACACTAGGACAGGGGGAAATCAGCCCCAGCATTTT
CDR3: CASSYTRTGGNQPQHF

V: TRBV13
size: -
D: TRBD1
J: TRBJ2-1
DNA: TGTGCCAGCAGCTTTGGGGACAGAGTTTACAATGAGCAGTTCTTC
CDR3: CASSFGDRVYNEQFF

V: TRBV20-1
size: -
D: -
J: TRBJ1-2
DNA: TGCAGTGCTAGGGACTATAGCTACACCTTC
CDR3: CSARDYSYTF

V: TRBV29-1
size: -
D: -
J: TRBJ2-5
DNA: TGCAGCGTTGATAGTAGGAGCCAAGAGACCCAGTACTTC
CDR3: CSVDSRSQETQYF

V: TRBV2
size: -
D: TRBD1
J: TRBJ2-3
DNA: TGTGCCAGTTTCGGACAGGGCCCAGATACGCAGTATTTT
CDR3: CASFGQGPDTQYF

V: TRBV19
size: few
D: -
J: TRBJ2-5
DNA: TGTGCCAGTACCACGGGGGAGACCCAGTACTTC
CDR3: CASTTGETQYF

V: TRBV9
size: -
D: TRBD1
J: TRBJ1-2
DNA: TGTGCCAGCAGGCACAGGGGCAACTATGGCTACACCTTC
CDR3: CASRHRGNYGYTF

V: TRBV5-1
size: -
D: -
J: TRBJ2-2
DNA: TGCGCCAGCAGCTTGGTTAGCACGAACACCGGGGAGCTGTTTTTT
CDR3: CASSLVSTNTGELFF

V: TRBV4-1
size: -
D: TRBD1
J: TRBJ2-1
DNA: TGCGCCAGCAGCCAGAGGACAGGGCTATACTACAATGAGCAGTTCTTC
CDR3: CASSQRTGLYYNEQFF

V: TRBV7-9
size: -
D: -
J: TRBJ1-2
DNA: TGTTCCAGCAGCCCCGGCGGGTTCTATGGCTACACCTTC
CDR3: CSSSPGGFYGYTF

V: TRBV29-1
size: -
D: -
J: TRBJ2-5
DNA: TGCAGCGTTGCGGGGGAAAACCAAGAGACCCAGTACTTC
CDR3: CSVAGENQETQYF

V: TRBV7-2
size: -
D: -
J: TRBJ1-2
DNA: TGTGCCAGCAGCCCTCGTAGCGGGGCGTCGTATGGCTACACCTTC
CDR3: CASSPRSGASYGYTF

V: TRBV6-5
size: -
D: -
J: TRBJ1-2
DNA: TGTGCCAGCAGTTACTCGGCCGCCAACCGGGGTGGCTACACCTTC
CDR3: CASSYSAANRGGYTF

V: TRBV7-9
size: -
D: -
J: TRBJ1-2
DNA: TGTGCCAGCAGCTTCGGGGGGGGTGGCTACACCTTC
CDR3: CASSFGGGGYTF

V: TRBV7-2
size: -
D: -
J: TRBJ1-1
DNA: TGTGCCAGCGACAATGGGGAGGTCGGGCCCACTGAAGCTTTCTTT
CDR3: CASDNGEVGPTEAFF

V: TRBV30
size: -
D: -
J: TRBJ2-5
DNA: TGTGCCTGGAGTGTGACAGTCCAAGAGACCCAGTACTTC
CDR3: CAWSVTVQETQYF

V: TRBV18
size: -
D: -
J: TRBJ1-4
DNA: TGTGCCAGCTCGCCGGGTGGCCTGGGTAATGAAAAACTGTTTTTT
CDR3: CASSPGGLGNEKLFF

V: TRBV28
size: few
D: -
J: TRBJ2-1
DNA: TGTGCCAGCTCCCAATCCTACAATGAGCAGTTCTTC
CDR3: CASSQSYNEQFF

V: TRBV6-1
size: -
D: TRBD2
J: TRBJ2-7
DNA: TGTGCCAGCAGTGAACAAGTGCAGGGAGGGCGAAACGAGCAGTACTTC
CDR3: CASSEQVQGGRNEQYF

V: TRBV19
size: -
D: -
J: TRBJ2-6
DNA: TGTGCCACCAGTTTTTCTGGGGCCAACGTCCTGACTTTC
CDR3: CATSFSGANVLTF